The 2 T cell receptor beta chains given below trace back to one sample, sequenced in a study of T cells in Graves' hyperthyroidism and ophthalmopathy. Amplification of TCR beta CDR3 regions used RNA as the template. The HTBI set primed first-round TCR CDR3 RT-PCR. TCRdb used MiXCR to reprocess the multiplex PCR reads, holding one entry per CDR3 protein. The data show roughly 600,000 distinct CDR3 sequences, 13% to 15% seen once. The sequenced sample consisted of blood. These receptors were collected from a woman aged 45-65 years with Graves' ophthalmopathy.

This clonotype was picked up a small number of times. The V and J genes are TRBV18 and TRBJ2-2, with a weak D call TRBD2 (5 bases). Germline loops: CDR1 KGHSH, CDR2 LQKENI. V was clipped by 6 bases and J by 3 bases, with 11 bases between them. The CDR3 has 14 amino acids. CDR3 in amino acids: CASSYGLDTGELFF. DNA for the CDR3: TGTGCCAGCTCGTACGGACTTGACACCGGGGAGCTGTTTTTT.

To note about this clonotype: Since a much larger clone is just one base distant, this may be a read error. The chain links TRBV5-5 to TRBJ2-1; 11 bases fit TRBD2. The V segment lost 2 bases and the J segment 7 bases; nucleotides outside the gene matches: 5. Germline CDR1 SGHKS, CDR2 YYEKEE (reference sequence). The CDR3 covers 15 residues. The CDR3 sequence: CASSFRASGGNEQFF. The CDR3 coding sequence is TGTGCCAGCAGCTTTCGGGCTAGCGGGGGGAATGAGCAGTTCTTC.